This T cell receptor beta chain was sequenced during a study of blood T cell repertoires in COVID-19. CDR1 SGHKS and CDR2 YYEKEE come from the germline V gene (reference sequence). The CDR3 runs to 18 residues. J was trimmed by 2 bases and V by 0 bases; bases with no gene match: 8. TCRdb's table, derived via immunoSEQ multiplex PCR, lists solely in-frame clones and lacks some. The sample lists about 160,000 clones, 70% to 85% occurring once. This clonotype was sampled from a man at least 80 years old with COVID-19, enrolled during active disease. Material: peripheral blood. This rearrangement joins TRBV5-5 to TRBJ2-3, with 11 bases fitting TRBD2. CDR3 sequence (DNA): TGTGCCAGCAGCTTGGGGCTAGCGGGGGGACTTTTCACAGATACGCAGTATTTT. This sequence encodes CASSLGLAGGLFTDTQYF.